One sample yielded the 25 T cell receptor beta chains listed below, sequenced in a study of cytomegalovirus exposure and HLA in healthy donors. PCR was performed using 60 Vbeta and 13 Jbeta primers. This table comes from immunoSEQ multiplex PCR, and its TCRdb copy is limited to in-frame clones, with some not included. The sample gives around 200,000 clones, about 80% of which show up once; 9.5% to 13% is in the top ten. The sample taken for sequencing was PBMCs. Source of these receptors: a woman in her forties or fifties in good health and CMV-seropositive.

This chain uses TRBV5-6 with TRBJ1-2, with TRBD1 identical over 9 bases. Germline assignment: CDR1 SGHDT and CDR2 YYEEEE. V dropped 1 base and J dropped 8; count of bases not matched to a gene: 6. There are 14 residues in the CDR3. CDR3: CASSLRGTGPGYTF. The CDR3 nucleotides are TGTGCCAGCAGCTTGAGGGGGACAGGGCCCGGCTACACCTTC.

V usage is TRBV19 and J usage is TRBJ1-1; tentatively, D is TRBD1 (5 bases). Germline loops: CDR1 LNHDA, CDR2 SQIVND (reference sequence). This CDR3 comprises 12 residues. The V gene lost 7 bases and the J gene lost 2 bases, with 8 bases spanning the gap. CDR3 sequence (DNA): TGTGCCAGTACTTGGGGCAACACTGAAGCTTTCTTT. Amino acid sequence: CASTWGNTEAFF.

The rearrangement joins TRBV6-1 to TRBJ1-2, with no clear D. The germline gives CDR1 MNHNS, CDR2 SASEGT. Trimming removed 5 bases at V and 8 bases at J, with 15 bases between. The CDR3 has 13 residues. The CDR3 bases are TGTGCCAGCAGTAACACGGCGGGAGGGGGCTACACCTTC. Residues: CASSNTAGGGYTF.

A remark on this clone: Additional DNA sequences in this sample encode the identical CDR3. The chain is built from TRBV5-1 and TRBJ1-4; TRBD1 aligns across 8 bases. This CDR3 region has 14 residues. Germline V gives CDR1 SGHRS, CDR2 YFSETQ. J lost 8 bases, V lost 5 bases, and 8 bases had no gene match. CDR3 bases: TGCGCCAGCAGGCCCGGGACAGGAGGGGAAAAACTGTTTTTT. It is translated as CASRPGTGGEKLFF.

This clone was seen only a few times. The chain recombines TRBV19 with TRBJ1-6; D unresolved. V gave up 5 bases and J gave up 7 bases, with 9 bases separating them. The length of the CDR3 is 13 residues. Per germline, CDR1 LNHDA and CDR2 SQIVND (reference sequence). The CDR3 here is CASSDTLNSPLHF. DNA of the CDR3: TGTGCCAGTAGTGACACCTTGAATTCACCCCTCCACTTT. The full variable domain, in which reference TRBV19 and TRBJ1-6 provide the parts outside the CDR3, is DGGITQSPKYLFRKEGQNVTLSCEQNLNHDAMYWYRQDPGQGLRLIYYSQIVNDFQKGDIAEGYSVSREKKESFPLTVTSAQKNPTAFYLCASSDTLNSPLHFGNGTRLTVT.

This clone was seen only once. The rearrangement joins TRBV28 to TRBJ2-7; D possibly corresponds to TRBD1 (5 bases). The germline V gene encodes CDR1 MDHEN and CDR2 SYDVKM. The CDR3 has 13 amino acids. V lost 11 bases and J lost 2, with 16 bases in between. The CDR3 coding sequence is TGTGCCGGCCGCAGGGATGGGACCTACGAGCAGTACTTC. Amino acid sequence: CAGRRDGTYEQYF. Full variable domain (outside the CDR3, taken from reference TRBV28 and TRBJ2-7): DVKVTQSSRYLVKRTGEKVFLECVQDMDHENMFWYRQDPGLGLRLIYFSYDVKMKEKGDIPEGYSVSREKKERFSLILESASTNQTSMYLCAGRRDGTYEQYFGPGTRLTVT.

This chain uses TRBV15 with TRBJ1-1, with TRBD1 matching 8 bases. V shed 5 bases, J shed 7 bases, and the junction held 9 bases outside the gene matches. The CDR3 is made up of 14 amino acids. Germline CDR1 is LNHNV and CDR2 is YYDKDF (reference sequence). CDR3 loop: CATSQDLQGVEAFF. For the CDR3, the DNA is TGTGCCACCAGCCAAGACTTACAGGGGGTTGAAGCTTTCTTT.

CDR3 amino acids: CASGGGPGETQYF. CDR3 bases: TGTGCCAGCGGGGGGGGGCCGGGGGAGACCCAGTACTTC. This chain joins TRBV7-2 and TRBJ2-5; D is possibly TRBD2 (7 bases). This CDR3 comprises 13 residues. Germline V gives CDR1 SGHTA, CDR2 FQGNSA. The germline V and J ends were trimmed by 8 bases and 5 bases, with 15 bases remaining between them. The variable domain in full, completed from reference TRBV7-2 and TRBJ2-5, reads GAGVSQSPSNKVTEKGKDVELRCDPISGHTALYWYRQSLGQGLEFLIYFQGNSAPDKSGLPSDRFSAERTGGSVSTLTIQRTQQEDSAVYLCASGGGPGETQYFGPGTRLLVL.

The chain has TRBV28 and TRBJ1-2, with a tentative D call TRBD1 (5 bases). V shed 2 bases and J shed 4 bases, with 17 bases lying between them. This CDR3 is 16 amino acids long. Germline V lookup: CDR1 MDHEN, CDR2 SYDVKM. In DNA form, the CDR3 reads TGTGCCAGCAGTTTAACCCCGACAGCCGGGGGCTATGGCTACACCTTC. Encoded protein: CASSLTPTAGGYGYTF.

The rearrangement links TRBV2 to TRBJ1-2; maybe TRBD1 (6 bases). Looked up from germline, CDR1 is SNHLY and CDR2 is FYNNEI. This CDR3 spans 12 amino acids. V gave up 10 bases and J gave up 7 bases, with 16 bases separating them. The CDR3 here is CATSARGSGYTF. CDR3 in DNA: TGTGCCACTTCAGCGAGGGGGTCTGGCTACACCTTC.

The chain joins TRBV2 to TRBJ2-7, with TRBD1 matching over 9 bases. This CDR3 contains 13 residues. V was pared by 6 bases and J by 4 bases, with 4 bases of the junction left unmatched. Germline lookup yields CDR1 SNHLY and CDR2 FYNNEI. CDR3 residues: CASRGTGWYEQYF. The CDR3 nucleotides are TGTGCCAGCAGAGGGACAGGGTGGTACGAGCAGTACTTC. Filled out from reference TRBV2 and TRBJ2-7, the complete variable domain reads EPEVTQTPSHQVTQMGQEVILRCVPISNHLYFYWYRQILGQKVEFLVSFYNNEISEKSEIFDDQFSVERPDGSNFTLKIRSTKLEDSAMYFCASRGTGWYEQYFGPGTRLTVT.

This clone was recorded a few times. This chain connects TRBV6-1 to TRBJ1-4; 10 nucleotides match TRBD1. The length of the CDR3 is 16 residues. The trim removed 3 bases at V and 3 bases at J, leaving 4 bases unmatched. The germline CDR1 and CDR2 sequences are MNHNS and SASEGT. As DNA, the CDR3 is TGTGCCAGCAGTGAGGGACAGGGGACAGCTAATGAAAAACTGTTTTTT. Its protein product is CASSEGQGTANEKLFF.

The chain employs TRBV9 and TRBJ1-6; TRBD1 matches at 7 bases. After removal of 4 bases from V and 5 bases from J, the junction contained 6 bases not matched to a gene. Germline V gene sequence: CDR1 SGDLS, CDR2 YYNGEE. The CDR3 extends over 15 amino acids. The CDR3 reads CASSPGQADNSPLHF. In DNA, the CDR3 is TGTGCCAGCAGCCCAGGACAGGCCGATAATTCACCCCTCCACTTT.

This rearrangement joins TRBV27 to TRBJ1-2, with D unresolved. CDR3 length equals 13 residues. Germline lookup yields CDR1 MNHEY and CDR2 SMNVEV (reference sequence). V shed 0 bases and J shed 5 bases, with 7 bases lying between them. This chain's CDR3 is CASSLSRGYGYTF. CDR3 nucleotides: TGTGCCAGCAGTTTATCACGGGGTTATGGCTACACCTTC.

The chain recombines TRBV9 with TRBJ1-1; maybe TRBD1 (5 bases). V gave up 4 bases and J gave up 5 bases, with 12 bases separating them. CDR3 size: 13 residues. CDR1 SGDLS and CDR2 YYNGEE come from the germline V gene. The CDR3 sequence is CASSTGSGTEAFF. The CDR3 region has the DNA TGTGCCAGCAGCACCGGGTCAGGGACTGAAGCTTTCTTT.

This clone was picked up a small number of times. The rearrangement uses TRBV4-1 and TRBJ2-7, with TRBD2 matching over 7 bases. Germline assignment: CDR1 MGHRA and CDR2 YSYEKL. Unmatched junction bases numbered 9, after V lost 7 bases and J lost 0 bases. The CDR3 length is 15 residues. The CDR3 sequence is CASTSREGISYEQYF. The CDR3 nucleotides are TGCGCCAGCACCTCAAGGGAGGGCATCTCCTACGAGCAGTACTTC.

The V call is TRBV7-9, the J call TRBJ2-7; D ambiguous. V dropped 7 bases and J dropped 4 bases, with 14 bases sitting between them. Germline V CDR1 and CDR2: SEHNR, FQNEAQ (reference sequence). The CDR3 runs 13 residues. The CDR3 sequence: CASTPSLGYEQYF. For the CDR3, the DNA is TGTGCCAGCACCCCCTCCCTAGGATACGAGCAGTACTTC. The entire variable domain, with the rest obtained from reference TRBV7-9 and TRBJ2-7, is as follows: DTGVSQNPRHKITKRGQNVTFRCDPISEHNRLYWYRQTLGQGPEFLTYFQNEAQLEKSRLLSDRFSAERPKGSFSTLEIQRTEQGDSAMYLCASTPSLGYEQYFGPGTRLTVT.

The rearrangement uses TRBV9 and TRBJ2-3; 7 bases match TRBD2. CDR3 length: 15 amino acids. With 2 bases clipped from V and 2 bases from J, the junction kept 5 bases outside the gene matches. Germline assignment: CDR1 SGDLS and CDR2 YYNGEE. The CDR3 reads CASSVPGLHTDTQYF. Written as DNA, the CDR3 is TGTGCCAGCAGCGTCCCGGGACTACACACAGATACGCAGTATTTT.

The rearrangement joins TRBV19 to TRBJ1-2; TRBD1 matches 7 bases. This CDR3 has 15 amino acids. Per germline, CDR1 LNHDA and CDR2 SQIVND (reference sequence). Germline trimming cut 3 bases from V and 2 bases from J; bases unmatched to any gene: 6. CDR3 sequence reads: CASSIPTGVNYGYTF. The DNA for the CDR3 is TGTGCCAGTAGTATTCCTACAGGGGTGAACTATGGCTACACCTTC.

The chain couples TRBV5-1 to TRBJ2-3; 7 positions match TRBD1. The V gene end was trimmed by 1 base and the J gene end by 3 bases; junction bases not matched to a gene: 8. Germline CDR1 and CDR2: SGHRS and YFSETQ. The CDR3 is 16 residues long. CDR3 amino acids: CASSLLTLQGTDTQYF. The DNA of the CDR3 is TGCGCCAGCAGCTTGCTGACCCTACAGGGGACAGATACGCAGTATTTT.

CDR3 sequence (DNA): TGTGCCAGCAGTGCCAGGACAGGGGTCTATGGCTACACCTTC. Translation gives CASSARTGVYGYTF. This chain joins TRBV2 and TRBJ1-2; TRBD1 agrees at 9 bases. The ends lost 4 bases at V and 4 bases at J; junction bases unmatched: 4. The CDR3 is 14 residues long. CDR1 is SNHLY, CDR2 FYNNEI, per germline.

The chain couples TRBV4-2 to TRBJ1-4, with no clear D. The V end was cut by 2 bases, the J end by 4 bases, with 11 bases between. Germline assignment: CDR1 LGHNA and CDR2 YNFKEQ. The CDR3 is 15 amino acids. Here the CDR3 DNA reads TGTGCCAGCAGCCAACCCGGCGGAGTTAATGAAAAACTGTTTTTT. Residues: CASSQPGGVNEKLFF.

This chain connects TRBV5-1 to TRBJ2-2; a weak D match, TRBD2 (6 bases). Trimming cost V 0 bases and J 7 bases, with 13 bases left between them. Germline loops: CDR1 SGHRS, CDR2 YFSETQ. The CDR3 is 15 residues long. In DNA form, the CDR3 reads TGCGCCAGCAGCTTGGGAGCGATGGGAGGCGGGGAGCTGTTTTTT. Protein: CASSLGAMGGGELFF.

This chain joins TRBV5-1 and TRBJ1-1; 9 nucleotides line up with TRBD1. CDR3 length: 16 residues. V lost 8 bases to trimming and J lost 7 bases; unmatched junction nucleotides: 18. CDR1 and CDR2 from the germline V gene are SGHRS and YFSETQ. CDR3 region: CASKRGSGTGNFEAFF. The DNA of the CDR3 is TGCGCCAGTAAAAGGGGGAGCGGGACAGGGAATTTTGAAGCTTTCTTT.

The chain couples TRBV18 to TRBJ1-2; D is perhaps TRBD1 (5 bases). V was clipped by 2 bases and J by 8 bases, with 12 bases between them. This CDR3 spans 13 amino acids. Germline V gives CDR1 KGHSH, CDR2 LQKENI. CDR3 loop: CASSPFQGEGYTF. In DNA, the CDR3 is TGTGCCAGCTCACCATTCCAGGGTGAGGGCTACACCTTC.